This T cell receptor beta chain was sequenced during a study of CD8 T cells in Susac syndrome. CDR3 length: 16 amino acids. With 5 bases clipped from V and 7 bases from J, the junction kept 10 bases outside the gene matches. Germline CDR1 LGHNA, CDR2 YSLEER. Random-hexamer reverse transcription was applied to about 0.45 to 1 ug RNA. Using its own MiXCR run on the immunoSEQ multiplex PCR reads, TCRdb lists one record per CDR3 protein. The data show 75,000 to 100,000 distinct CDR3 sequences, over 85% seen once. The chain carries TRBV4-3 and TRBJ2-1, with 11 nucleotides matching TRBD2. This clonotype was obtained from a human donor with Susac syndrome. The sample consisted of CD8+ T cells from PBMCs. This chain's CDR3 is CASSDMGLAARNEQFF. CDR3 coding DNA: TGCGCCAGCAGCGATATGGGACTAGCGGCCAGGAATGAGCAGTTCTTC.